One and the same sample provided the 23 T cell receptor beta chains below, sequenced in a study of blood T cells in healthy people across ages. Primed by a sample-barcoded 5' primer and a J-beta primer mix, a second PCR proceeded for about 6 to 12 cycles. One entry per CDR3 protein results from TCRdb running MiXCR on the 5' RACE reads. The sample consists of 1.8 million or so distinct CDR3 sequences, about two fifths of them appearing once. The sequencing input was blood. These receptors originate from a human donor in good health.

This clonotype was seen more than once but under ten times. The chain is built from TRBV24-1 and TRBJ2-4; 9 bases map to TRBD1. The J segment lost 8 bases and the V segment lost 4 bases, leaving 11 bases of the junction unmatched. The CDR3 covers 16 residues. Germline-derived CDR1 and CDR2 are KGHDR and SFDVKD. The CDR3 region has the DNA TGTGCCACCAGTGACTCCACCGGGACAGGGAAACACATTCAGTACTTC. Encoded protein: CATSDSTGTGKHIQYF.

The chain carries TRBV7-8 and TRBJ2-3, with 10 bases lining up with TRBD2. Germline CDR1 is SGHVS and CDR2 is FQNEAQ. The CDR3 spans 16 residues. J gave up 2 bases and V 3 bases, and 5 bases lay outside the gene matches. CDR3 sequence (DNA): TGTGCCAGCAGCTTTCCCGGGACTAGCGTCACAGATACGCAGTATTTT. This sequence encodes CASSFPGTSVTDTQYF.

The V gene is TRBV7-2, the J gene TRBJ2-3, with D possibly TRBD1 on 6 matching bases. Per germline, CDR1 SGHTA and CDR2 FQGNSA. The CDR3 spans 16 residues. Between the trimmed V and J ends, which lost 5 bases and 1 base, there was a span of 16 bases. This CDR3 reads CASSRAQGLRTDTQYF. CDR3 coding DNA: TGTGCCAGCAGCCGTGCTCAGGGGCTGCGCACAGATACGCAGTATTTT.

This chain connects TRBV10-3 to TRBJ2-1; possibly TRBD1 for D (7 bases). The CDR3 sequence is 13 residues long. Germline V CDR1 and CDR2: ENHRY, SYGVKD. V was shortened by 6 bases and J by 4 bases, with 10 bases between the two germline ends. The CDR3 is CAISRGEYNEQFF. The CDR3 DNA is TGTGCCATCAGCAGGGGGGAATACAATGAGCAGTTCTTC.

This chain joins TRBV7-2 and TRBJ2-1, with TRBD2 as a possible D gene (7 bases). Germline CDR1 reads SGHTA; CDR2 reads FQGNSA. The V end was cut by 5 bases, the J end by 3 bases, with 17 bases between. This CDR3 is 16 amino acids long. The CDR3 DNA is TGTGCCAGCAGCACTCGCCGGCGGGGGCTCTACAATGAGCAGTTCTTC. Its translation: CASSTRRRGLYNEQFF.

Regarding this clonotype: Its ends do not fully match the called genes, so a read error is possible. The J gene is TRBJ2-1, the V gene TRBV6-1; D may be TRBD1 (6 bases). The CDR3 consists of 15 residues. Germline values: CDR1 MNHNS, CDR2 SASEGT. The CDR3 DNA sequence: TGTGCCAGCAGTGAAACAAGGGGGACCTACAATGGGCAGTTCTTC. This gives the protein CASSETRGTYNGQFF.

This clonotype was observed a handful of times. The rearrangement joins TRBV29-1 to TRBJ2-7, with 10 positions matching TRBD1. This CDR3 contains 15 residues. Per the germline V gene, CDR1 is SQVTM and CDR2 is ANQGSEA. V lost 2 bases and J lost 3; bases outside the gene matches: 7. The CDR3 region has the DNA TGCAGCGTTGAACTAAGTGGGACAGGGGACTACGAGCAGTACTTC. Protein: CSVELSGTGDYEQYF.

This clonotype was seen once. The chain combines TRBV6-5 with TRBJ1-1, with D maybe TRBD1 (5 bases). Germline assignment: CDR1 MNHEY and CDR2 SVGAGI. The V and J ends lost 0 bases and 3 bases respectively, with 11 bases between them. The CDR3 is 15 residues long. CDR3 nucleotides: TGTGCCAGCAGTTACTCGGGGACGGCCCACACTGAAGCTTTCTTT. Translating gives CASSYSGTAHTEAFF.

The CDR3 protein is CSGRSSGRASGAEAFF. Written as DNA, the CDR3 is TGCAGCGGCAGATCTAGCGGGCGGGCCTCGGGCGCTGAAGCTTTCTTT. The chain is built from TRBV29-1 and TRBJ1-1, with unresolved D. The CDR3 is made up of 16 amino acids. Trimming removed 7 bases from V and 6 bases from J, with 27 bases in between. The germline V gene encodes CDR1 SQVTM and CDR2 ANQGSEA. Full variable domain (missing parts from reference TRBV29-1 and TRBJ1-1): SAVISQKPSRDICQRGTSLTIQCQVDSQVTMMFWYRQQPGQSLTLIATANQGSEATYESGFVIDKFPISRPNLTFSTLTVSNMSPEDSSIYLCSGRSSGRASGAEAFFGQGTRLTVV.

V gene TRBV6-1 combines with J gene TRBJ2-5, with 10 bases that match TRBD2. V lost 4 bases and J lost 2; bases outside the gene matches: 10. The germline V gene has CDR1 MNHNS and CDR2 SASEGT. This CDR3 is 17 amino acids long. CDR3 nucleotides: TGTGCCAGCAGTGCCCTGACAGCGGGGGGGCATCAAGAGACCCAGTACTTC. It yields the protein CASSALTAGGHQETQYF.

This clonotype has at least ten counts. The rearrangement links TRBV6-5 to TRBJ2-1; 9 nucleotides agree with TRBD2. V trimming: 6 bases; J trimming: 4 bases; junction bases outside the gene matches: 7. Per germline, CDR1 MNHEY and CDR2 SVGAGI. The CDR3 length is 15 residues. The CDR3 reads CASSPKRGEYNEQFF. The CDR3 DNA reads as TGTGCCAGCAGCCCGAAGCGGGGGGAATACAATGAGCAGTTCTTC.

V gene TRBV7-8 combines with J gene TRBJ1-6, with 9 bases that match TRBD1. Germline V lookup: CDR1 SGHVS, CDR2 FQNEAQ. V dropped 1 base and J dropped 7; count of bases not matched to a gene: 5. This CDR3 has 16 amino acids. CDR3 sequence reads: CASSLGGDRANSPLHF. CDR3 coding DNA: TGTGCCAGCAGCTTAGGCGGGGACAGGGCAAATTCACCCCTCCACTTT. Full variable domain (remainder filled in from reference TRBV7-8 and TRBJ1-6): GAGVSQSPRYKVAKRGQDVALRCDPISGHVSLFWYQQALGQGPEFLTYFQNEAQLDKSGLPSDRFFAERPEGSVSTLKIQRTQQEDSAVYLCASSLGGDRANSPLHFGNGTRLTVT.

In this sample, this clonotype turned up a few times. The rearrangement joins TRBV4-3 to TRBJ2-1; 10 bases match TRBD2. The CDR3 contains 17 residues. The V segment lost 3 bases and the J segment 0 bases; nucleotides outside the gene matches: 5. The germline V gene has CDR1 LGHNA and CDR2 YSLEER. CDR3 coding DNA: TGCGCCAGCAGCCAGGATATAGCGGGGGGCTCCTACAATGAGCAGTTCTTC. The encoded protein is CASSQDIAGGSYNEQFF.

At least ten counts were recorded for this clonotype. Its ends do not fully match the called genes, so a read error is possible. The chain couples TRBV5-1 to TRBJ2-1, with TRBD1 matching 11 bases. There are 15 residues in the CDR3. Germline CDR1 SGHRS, CDR2 YFSETQ. The CDR3 sequence is CASSSGQGGYNEQFF. DNA of the CDR3: TGTGCCAGCAGTTCGGGACAGGGGGGGTACAATGAGCAGTTCTTC.

The chain carries TRBV20-1 and TRBJ1-5, with D perhaps matching TRBD1 (5 bases). CDR3 size: 16 residues. Germline V gene sequence: CDR1 DFQATT, CDR2 SNEGSKA (reference sequence). The V end was cut by 3 bases, the J end by 0 bases, with 15 bases between. CDR3 sequence reads: CSASSDTGYSNQPQHF. CDR3 in DNA: TGCAGTGCTAGTTCGGACACCGGCTATAGCAATCAGCCCCAGCATTTT.

With respect to this clonotype: The junction departs from germline at one end; a sequencing error may be responsible. V is TRBV7-6 and J is TRBJ1-1; 7 nucleotides match TRBD1. The germline V gene encodes CDR1 SGHVS and CDR2 FNYEAQ. The CDR3 covers 12 residues. CDR3 in amino acids: CASSPTGTALSF. The CDR3 region has the DNA TGTGCCAGCAGCCCCACCGGGACAGCCTTGTCTTTT.

This sequence joins TRBV4-2 and TRBJ2-6, with TRBD2 as a possible D gene (6 bases). The germline V and J ends were trimmed by 6 bases and 0 bases, with 21 bases remaining between them. Germline V lookup: CDR1 LGHNA, CDR2 YNFKEQ. The CDR3 consists of 19 residues. CDR3: CASSSKPWDWGSGANVLTF. CDR3 DNA: TGTGCCAGCAGTAGCAAACCTTGGGACTGGGGCTCTGGGGCCAACGTCCTGACTTTC.

The chain joins TRBV7-3 to TRBJ1-1, with D tentatively TRBD1 (6 bases). V shed 2 bases and J shed 11 bases, with 12 bases lying between them. CDR3 length: 12 residues. CDR1 is SGHTA, CDR2 FQGTGA, per germline. The CDR3 DNA follows: TGTGCCAGCAGCTTACCGAGAAGGGGGGCTTTCTTT. It codes for CASSLPRRGAFF.

This clonotype was observed a handful of times. The chain recombines TRBV4-3 with TRBJ1-2, with 9 nucleotides matching TRBD1. The CDR3 is made up of 16 amino acids. The germline V gene has CDR1 LGHNA and CDR2 YSLEER. V trimming: 4 bases; J trimming: 0 bases; junction bases outside the gene matches: 6. CDR3 sequence (DNA): TGCGCCAGCAGCCCTGGGACAGGGACCGCTAACTATGGCTACACCTTC. The encoded protein is CASSPGTGTANYGYTF.

This clonotype occurred many times. The rearrangement joins TRBV6-6 to TRBJ1-2, with a tentative D call TRBD1 (5 bases). Germline values: CDR1 MNHNY, CDR2 SVGAGI (reference sequence). Trimming pared 6 bases from V and 6 bases from J, leaving 14 bases between. This CDR3 has 13 residues. The CDR3 DNA follows: TGTGCCAGCAGACCCTCAGGGCCTGATGGCTACACCTTC. Translated: CASRPSGPDGYTF.

This clonotype was picked up a small number of times. V and J are TRBV6-2 or TRBV6-3 and TRBJ1-2; tentatively, D is TRBD1 (5 bases). The V end lost 5 bases, the J end lost 3 bases, and 10 bases lay between the germline ends. Per the germline V gene, CDR1 is MNHEY and CDR2 is SVGEGT. CDR3 length: 13 amino acids. CDR3 coding DNA: TGTGCCAGCAGTGGGGCCGGAGACTATGGCTACACCTTC. It is translated as CASSGAGDYGYTF.

In this sample, this clonotype turned up a few times. The rearrangement joins TRBV6-5 to TRBJ2-5, with TRBD2 identical over 7 bases. Germline values: CDR1 MNHEY, CDR2 SVGAGI. With 4 bases clipped from V and 4 bases from J, the junction kept 6 bases outside the gene matches. This CDR3 is built from 14 residues. CDR3: CASSSSAGPETQYF. CDR3 coding DNA: TGTGCCAGCAGTTCATCAGCGGGACCAGAGACCCAGTACTTC.

The chain links TRBV2 to TRBJ2-1, with 11 bases lining up with TRBD2. CDR3 length: 15 amino acids. J gave up 10 bases and V 1 base, and 6 bases lay outside the gene matches. The germline gives CDR1 SNHLY, CDR2 FYNNEI. CDR3 sequence: CASSEVLAGGEEQFF. CDR3 DNA: TGTGCCAGCAGTGAAGTCCTAGCGGGGGGAGAGGAGCAGTTCTTC.